One and the same sample provided the 18 T cell receptor beta chains below, sequenced in a study of shared clonotypes between healthy human individuals. Only in-frame clones appear in the TCRdb table, and some are missing; sequencing was by immunoSEQ multiplex PCR. The table lists about 2,100,000 clones, under 95% of them singletons, with more than 1.5% in the top ten. Naive CD8 cells comprised CD45RO-negative, CCR7-positively selected cells, excluding terminally differentiated effector memory CD45RA+ cells. Sequencing input: naive CD8+ T cells from PBMCs. These receptor sequences come from a young man in good health. Some clones in this sample may be carry-over from other donors' samples.

This chain joins TRBV27 and TRBJ2-7; no clear D gene. The V gene lost 3 bases and the J gene lost 2 bases, with 11 bases spanning the gap. The germline gives CDR1 MNHEY, CDR2 SMNVEV (reference sequence). CDR3 size: 14 residues. The CDR3 here is CASSFGRKAYEQYF. CDR3 nucleotides: TGTGCCAGCAGTTTCGGCAGAAAGGCCTACGAGCAGTACTTC.

The rearrangement links TRBV6-6 to TRBJ1-1; D is perhaps TRBD1 (5 bases). The germline V and J ends were trimmed by 0 bases and 3 bases, with 11 bases remaining between them. The CDR3 extends over 15 amino acids. Germline lookup yields CDR1 MNHNY and CDR2 SVGAGI (reference sequence). CDR3: CASSYSNAGDTEAFF. The CDR3 nucleotides read TGTGCCAGCAGTTACTCGAATGCGGGGGACACTGAAGCTTTCTTT.

This clone has only one observation. The chain recombines TRBV5-1 with TRBJ1-1, with 7 bases lining up with TRBD1. Germline CDR1 SGHRS, CDR2 YFSETQ. Trimming removed 5 bases from V and 5 bases from J; junction bases left unmatched: 9. The CDR3 sequence is 14 residues long. The CDR3 sequence is CASSSDREVTEAFF. CDR3 nucleotides: TGCGCCAGCAGTTCCGACAGGGAGGTGACTGAAGCTTTCTTT.

The rearrangement joins TRBV29-1 to TRBJ2-5, with TRBD1 as a possible D gene (5 bases). The DNA end favors TRBJ2-7, so the J call may be wrong. The CDR3 is 15 amino acids. Germline V gene sequence: CDR1 SQVTM, CDR2 ANQGSEA. For the CDR3, the DNA is TGCAGCGTTAGCCGTCAAGCCCCGTTTGGGGCCGAGCAGTACTTC. This codes for CSVSRQAPFGAEQYF.

The chain is built from TRBV27 and TRBJ2-5; possible D gene TRBD2, 5 bases. The germline V and J ends were trimmed by 3 bases and 1 base, with 12 bases remaining between them. Germline CDR1 reads MNHEY; CDR2 reads SMNVEV (reference sequence). The CDR3 is 15 residues long. CDR3 sequence reads: CASSLAHGVQETQYF. DNA of the CDR3: TGTGCCAGCAGTTTGGCCCACGGGGTCCAAGAGACCCAGTACTTC.

The gene calls are TRBV7-9 and TRBJ2-1; no reliable D call. Trimming stripped 1 base from V and 8 bases from J, with 12 bases between. CDR3 length: 14 amino acids. Germline CDR1 and CDR2: SEHNR and FQNEAQ (reference sequence). The CDR3 spells CASSLVTVPYEQFF. In DNA, the CDR3 is TGTGCCAGCAGCTTAGTAACTGTCCCCTATGAGCAGTTCTTC.

V usage is TRBV5-3 and J usage is TRBJ2-7; D gene unclear. TRBV5-3 counts as an open reading frame of uncertain function. Trimming shortened V by 8 bases and J by 7 bases, and 13 bases separated the two germline ends. This CDR3 is built from 11 residues. The CDR3 is CASWSSGEQYF. The CDR3 DNA is TGTGCCAGCTGGTCGTCTGGGGAGCAGTACTTC.

J is TRBJ2-1 and V is TRBV29-1, with D perhaps matching TRBD1 or TRBD2 (5 bases each). The germline V gene has CDR1 SQVTM and CDR2 ANQGSEA. This CDR3 has 16 residues. Trimming stripped 6 bases from V and 0 bases from J, with 18 bases between. DNA of the CDR3: TGCAGCGTCGAGGGACCCATTCAAAGCTCCTACAATGAGCAGTTCTTC. Protein product: CSVEGPIQSSYNEQFF.

The chain has TRBV19 and TRBJ1-2; a weak D match, TRBD1 (5 bases). This CDR3 is built from 13 residues. V lost 1 base, J lost 7 bases, and 10 bases lay in between. Germline V gene data show CDR1 as LNHDA and CDR2 as SQIVND (reference sequence). The CDR3 reads CASSIGGASGYTF. CDR3 coding DNA: TGTGCCAGTAGTATAGGAGGGGCCTCTGGCTACACCTTC.

This clone was observed a few times. The rearrangement joins TRBV5-6 to TRBJ1-1, with D possibly matching TRBD1 (5 bases). The V and J ends lost 0 bases and 7 bases respectively, with 10 bases between them. The CDR3 contains 13 residues. The germline gives CDR1 SGHDT, CDR2 YYEEEE. The CDR3 DNA is TGTGCCAGCAGCTTGGGGGGCGCAAGTGAAGCTTTCTTT. Translating it yields CASSLGGASEAFF.

On this clone itself: The sample contains more than one DNA sequence encoding this CDR3. V gene TRBV4-1 combines with J gene TRBJ1-4; D is unclear. V was cut by 0 bases and J by 7 bases, with 3 bases left in between. The CDR3 has 12 amino acids. Germline V gene data show CDR1 as MGHRA and CDR2 as YSYEKL. DNA of the CDR3: TGCGCCAGCAGCCAAGATGGTGAAAAACTGTTTTTT. This sequence encodes CASSQDGEKLFF.

The chain employs TRBV5-4 and TRBJ2-1; D ambiguous. V lost 3 bases to trimming and J lost 4 bases, with 8 bases between them. Looked up from germline, CDR1 is SGHNT and CDR2 is YYREEE (reference sequence). CDR3 length equals 13 residues. DNA of the CDR3: TGTGCCAGCAGCTCGACCCGATACAATGAGCAGTTCTTC. Translated, it gives CASSSTRYNEQFF.

The CDR3 loop is CASSEWGGSNTEAFF. The CDR3, as DNA: TGTGCCAGCAGTGAATGGGGAGGGTCGAACACTGAAGCTTTCTTT. This chain uses TRBV25-1 with TRBJ1-1; no firm D call. The CDR3 contains 15 residues. From germline, CDR1 is MGHDK and CDR2 SYGVNS. Between the trimmed V and J ends, which lost 1 base and 1 base, there was a span of 10 bases.

CDR3 residues: CASTWDGDMNTEAFF. The DNA of the CDR3 is TGTGCCAGCACTTGGGACGGTGACATGAACACTGAAGCTTTCTTT. This rearrangement joins TRBV6-6 to TRBJ1-1, with D possibly TRBD1 on 5 matching bases. Germline V gives CDR1 MNHNY, CDR2 SVGAGI (reference sequence). V shed 7 bases and J shed 0 bases, with 15 bases lying between them. The CDR3 totals 15 residues.

The CDR3 nucleotides are TGTGCCAGCAGGACTTGGACAGCGGTCAATCAGCCCCAGCATTTT. This encodes CASRTWTAVNQPQHF. J is TRBJ1-5 and V is TRBV28, with D perhaps TRBD1 (6 bases). Germline CDR1 and CDR2: MDHEN and SYDVKM. With 6 bases removed from V and 3 bases from J, the gap between germline ends came to 15 bases. This CDR3 is built from 15 residues.

The chain couples TRBV27 to TRBJ2-7; 8 bases fit TRBD2. The germline V gene has CDR1 MNHEY and CDR2 SMNVEV (reference sequence). Trimming took 6 bases from V and 7 from J; bases not matched to a gene: 11. The CDR3 spans 14 residues. This CDR3 reads CASREGAGVVEQYF. DNA of the CDR3: TGTGCCAGCAGGGAGGGAGCGGGAGTTGTAGAGCAGTACTTC.

The J gene is TRBJ2-7, the V gene TRBV9; 9 nucleotides line up with TRBD1. The CDR3 is made up of 16 amino acids. The germline gives CDR1 SGDLS, CDR2 YYNGEE. Germline trimming cut 0 bases from V and 0 bases from J; bases unmatched to any gene: 4. The CDR3 DNA is TGTGCCAGCAGCGTAGGGTCGGGACAGGGCTCCTACGAGCAGTACTTC. The encoded protein is CASSVGSGQGSYEQYF.

A word on this clone: Other DNA sequences in this sample translate to the same CDR3. The V and J genes are TRBV6-5 and TRBJ2-3, with 8 bases lining up with TRBD2. J was trimmed by 4 bases and V by 2 bases; bases with no gene match: 5. CDR3 length: 15 amino acids. Germline values: CDR1 MNHEY, CDR2 SVGAGI. The CDR3 protein is CASSYVAGGPDTQYF. The CDR3 DNA reads TGTGCCAGCAGTTACGTTGCGGGAGGACCAGATACGCAGTATTTT.